These 10 T cell receptor beta chains were sequenced from one sample in a study of control samples from healthy donors and cancer patients (dated by TCRdb to 2018 to 2020). Library construction relied on the immunoSEQ multiplex PCR assay. This is the immuneACCESS table as TCRdb keeps it, with only in-frame sequences that have V and J called. A part of the clones is gone; compared with another copy, unresolved V genes explain less than half, and the rest is unexplained. This sample gives about 100,000 clones in total; roughly 87% of them show up just once. The ten largest clones add up to roughly 18% of the sample. Material for sequencing was blood. The receptors derive from a woman in her fifties or sixties in good health.

This sequence joins TRBV5-1 and TRBJ2-2; 8 bases are a match to TRBD1. The V gene's germline CDR1 is SGHRS and CDR2 YFSETQ. CDR3 length equals 16 residues. V trimming: 2 bases; J trimming: 3 bases; junction bases outside the gene matches: 6. The CDR3 sequence is CASSFSGTGDTGELFF. The CDR3, as DNA: TGCGCCAGCAGCTTCTCCGGGACAGGAGACACCGGGGAGCTGTTTTTT.

The chain is built from TRBV5-5 and TRBJ2-3; TRBD1 aligns across 7 bases. Germline trimming cut 4 bases from V and 1 base from J; bases unmatched to any gene: 12. Germline CDR1 is SGHKS and CDR2 is YYEKEE (reference sequence). The CDR3 is 17 residues long. The CDR3 region has the DNA TGTGCCAGCAGCCGAGGGAACCGGGACAGAGGCACAGATACGCAGTATTTT. It yields the protein CASSRGNRDRGTDTQYF.

V is TRBV7-2 and J is TRBJ1-2; possible D gene TRBD1, 5 bases. From germline, CDR1 is SGHTA and CDR2 FQGNSA. The length of the CDR3 is 14 residues. The V and J ends lost 0 bases and 8 bases respectively, with 13 bases between them. The chain's CDR3 is CASSLAKRGAGYTF. The CDR3 DNA follows: TGTGCCAGCAGCTTAGCGAAGAGGGGAGCAGGCTACACCTTC. Together with reference TRBV7-2 and TRBJ1-2, the CDR3 gives the full variable domain: GAGVSQSPSNKVTEKGKDVELRCDPISGHTALYWYRQSLGQGLEFLIYFQGNSAPDKSGLPSDRFSAERTGGSVSTLTIQRTQQEDSAVYLCASSLAKRGAGYTFGSGTRLTVV.

The chain combines TRBV9 with TRBJ1-3, with TRBD1 matching 7 bases. Germline V gene lookup returns CDR1 SGDLS and CDR2 YYNGEE. Losses at the gene ends were 5 bases for V and 0 bases for J; bases not matched to a gene: 5. The CDR3 consists of 15 residues. CDR3 in amino acids: CASRGDRSSGNTIYF. The CDR3 DNA reads TGTGCCAGCAGGGGGGACAGAAGCTCTGGAAACACCATATATTTT.

The J gene is TRBJ2-3, the V gene TRBV5-4; 9 bases fit TRBD2. The CDR3 is 17 amino acids. Trimming at V came to 3 bases and at J to 1 base, leaving 9 bases not matched to a gene. CDR1 is SGHNT and CDR2 is YYREEE in the germline V gene (reference sequence). The CDR3 sequence: CASSSNRPSGGTDTQYF. DNA of the CDR3: TGTGCCAGCAGCTCGAACCGTCCTAGCGGGGGCACAGATACGCAGTATTTT.

The chain couples TRBV4-1 to TRBJ2-7, with 12 bases that match TRBD2. The V segment lost 1 base and the J segment 4 bases; nucleotides outside the gene matches: 5. CDR1 and CDR2 (germline): MGHRA, YSYEKL. The CDR3 extends over 16 amino acids. The CDR3, as DNA: TGCGCCAGCAGCCAAGGACTAGCGGGAGCTCGTTACGAGCAGTACGTC. Translation: CASSQGLAGARYEQYV.

J is TRBJ1-3 and V is TRBV2; D remains ambiguous. The V gene's germline CDR1 is SNHLY and CDR2 FYNNEI. V was pared by 1 base and J by 4 bases, with 11 bases between. The CDR3 consists of 15 residues. The CDR3, as DNA: TGTGCCAGCAGTGAAGTGGGCTCCGGGGGAAACACCATATATTTT. Amino acids: CASSEVGSGGNTIYF. Looking up the rest from reference TRBV2 and TRBJ1-3 gives the full variable domain: EPEVTQTPSHQVTQMGQEVILRCVPISNHLYFYWYRQILGQKVEFLVSFYNNEISEKSEIFDDQFSVERPDGSNFTLKIRSTKLEDSAMYFCASSEVGSGGNTIYFGEGSWLTVV.

V usage is TRBV5-1 and J usage is TRBJ2-3; TRBD2 aligns across 9 bases. The length of the CDR3 is 14 residues. The germline CDR1 and CDR2 sequences are SGHRS and YFSETQ. The V and J ends lost 4 bases and 8 bases, in that order; junction bases with no gene match: 8. The CDR3 DNA follows: TGCGCCAGCAGCACAACTCTAGCGGGGTCTACGCAGTATTTT. It encodes CASSTTLAGSTQYF.

The CDR3 DNA sequence: TGTGCCAGTAGTATATCTGGCGGGGTTAAGTCTAACTATGGCTACACCTTC. Encoded protein: CASSISGGVKSNYGYTF. This chain joins TRBV19 and TRBJ1-2; D ambiguous. This CDR3 is 17 amino acids long. The V gene lost 2 bases and the J gene lost 0 bases, with 16 bases spanning the gap. Looked up from germline, CDR1 is LNHDA and CDR2 is SQIVND (reference sequence).

The chain has TRBV9 and TRBJ2-7; D unclear. Looked up from germline, CDR1 is SGDLS and CDR2 is YYNGEE. The CDR3 runs to 12 residues. Trimming removed 4 bases at V and 2 bases at J, with 7 bases between. The CDR3 bases are TGTGCCAGCAGCCCCGGTACCTACGAGCAGTACTTC. Protein product: CASSPGTYEQYF.